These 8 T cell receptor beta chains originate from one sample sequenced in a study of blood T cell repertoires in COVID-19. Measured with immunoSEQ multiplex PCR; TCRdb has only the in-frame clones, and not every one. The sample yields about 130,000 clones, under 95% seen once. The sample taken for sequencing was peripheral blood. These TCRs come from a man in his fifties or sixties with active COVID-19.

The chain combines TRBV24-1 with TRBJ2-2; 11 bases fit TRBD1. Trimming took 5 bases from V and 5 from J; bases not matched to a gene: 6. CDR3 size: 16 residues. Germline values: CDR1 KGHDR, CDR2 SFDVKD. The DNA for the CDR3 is TGTGCCACCAGTGTCATCGGACAGGGGGCAACCGGGGAGCTGTTTTTT. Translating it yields CATSVIGQGATGELFF.

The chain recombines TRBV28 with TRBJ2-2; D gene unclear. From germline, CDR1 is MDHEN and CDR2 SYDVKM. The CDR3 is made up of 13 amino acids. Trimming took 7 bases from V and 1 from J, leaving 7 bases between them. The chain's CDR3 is CASTTVNTGELFF. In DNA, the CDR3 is TGTGCCAGCACCACGGTGAACACCGGGGAGCTGTTTTTT. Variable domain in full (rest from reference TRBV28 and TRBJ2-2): DVKVTQSSRYLVKRTGEKVFLECVQDMDHENMFWYRQDPGLGLRLIYFSYDVKMKEKGDIPEGYSVSREKKERFSLILESASTNQTSMYLCASTTVNTGELFFGEGSRLTVL.

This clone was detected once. DNA of the CDR3: TGTGCCAGCAGCTCGACAGGTGCGAACACTGAAGCTTTCTTT. Its translation: CASSSTGANTEAFF. The chain has TRBV5-4 and TRBJ1-1; D perhaps matches TRBD1 (6 bases). The CDR3 has 14 amino acids. The V gene lost 3 bases and the J gene lost 1 base, with 10 bases spanning the gap. Germline V gives CDR1 SGHNT, CDR2 YYREEE (reference sequence).

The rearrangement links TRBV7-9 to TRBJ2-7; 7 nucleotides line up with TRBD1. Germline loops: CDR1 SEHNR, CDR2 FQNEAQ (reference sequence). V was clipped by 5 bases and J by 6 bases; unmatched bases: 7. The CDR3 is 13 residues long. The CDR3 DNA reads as TGTGCCAGCAGCGCCCGGACAGGAGGCGAGCAGTACGTC. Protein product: CASSARTGGEQYV.

The CDR3, as DNA: TGTGCTAGTGCCATTGGGACTCCGCCCCAGCCCCAGCATTTT. Translating it yields CASAIGTPPQPQHF. This chain connects TRBV12-5 to TRBJ1-5; tentatively, D is TRBD1 (5 bases). Germline values: CDR1 LGHNT, CDR2 FRNRAP. The CDR3 covers 14 residues. The V end was cut by 7 bases, the J end by 7 bases, with 17 bases between.

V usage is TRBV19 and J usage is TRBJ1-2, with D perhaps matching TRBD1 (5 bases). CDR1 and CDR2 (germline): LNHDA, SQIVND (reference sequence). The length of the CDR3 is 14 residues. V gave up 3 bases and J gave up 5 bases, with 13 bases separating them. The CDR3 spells CASSIGAGTYGYTF. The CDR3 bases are TGTGCCAGTAGTATCGGCGCAGGGACTTATGGCTACACCTTC.

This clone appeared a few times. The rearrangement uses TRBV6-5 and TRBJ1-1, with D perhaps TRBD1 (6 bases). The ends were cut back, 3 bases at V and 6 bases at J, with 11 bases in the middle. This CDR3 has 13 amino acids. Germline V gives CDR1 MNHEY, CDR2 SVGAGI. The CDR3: CASSYAGAPEAFF. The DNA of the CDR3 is TGTGCCAGCAGTTATGCGGGGGCCCCTGAAGCTTTCTTT.

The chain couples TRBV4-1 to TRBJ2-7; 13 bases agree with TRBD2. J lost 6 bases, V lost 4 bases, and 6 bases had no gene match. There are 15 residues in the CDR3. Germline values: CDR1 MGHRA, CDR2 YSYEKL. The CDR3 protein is CASSPGLAGRGEQYV. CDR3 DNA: TGCGCCAGCAGCCCGGGACTAGCGGGACGCGGCGAGCAGTACGTC.